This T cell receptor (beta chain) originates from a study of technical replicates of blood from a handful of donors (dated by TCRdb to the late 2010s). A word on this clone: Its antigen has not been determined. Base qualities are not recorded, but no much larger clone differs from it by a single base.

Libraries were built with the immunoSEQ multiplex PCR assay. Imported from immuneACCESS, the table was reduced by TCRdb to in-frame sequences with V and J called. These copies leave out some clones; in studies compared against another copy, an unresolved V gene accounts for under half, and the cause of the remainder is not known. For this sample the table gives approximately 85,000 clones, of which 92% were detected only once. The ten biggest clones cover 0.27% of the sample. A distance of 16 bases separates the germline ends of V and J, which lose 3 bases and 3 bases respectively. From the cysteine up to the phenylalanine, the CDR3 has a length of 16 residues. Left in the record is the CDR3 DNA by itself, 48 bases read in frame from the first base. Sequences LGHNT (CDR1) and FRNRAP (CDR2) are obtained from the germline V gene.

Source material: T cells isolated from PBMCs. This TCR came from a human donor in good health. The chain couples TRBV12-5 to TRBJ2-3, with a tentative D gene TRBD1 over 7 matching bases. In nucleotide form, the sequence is TGTGCTAGTGGTTTTATCGTGACAGGGAGGACAGATACGCAGTATTTT. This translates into CASGFIVTGRTDTQYF.